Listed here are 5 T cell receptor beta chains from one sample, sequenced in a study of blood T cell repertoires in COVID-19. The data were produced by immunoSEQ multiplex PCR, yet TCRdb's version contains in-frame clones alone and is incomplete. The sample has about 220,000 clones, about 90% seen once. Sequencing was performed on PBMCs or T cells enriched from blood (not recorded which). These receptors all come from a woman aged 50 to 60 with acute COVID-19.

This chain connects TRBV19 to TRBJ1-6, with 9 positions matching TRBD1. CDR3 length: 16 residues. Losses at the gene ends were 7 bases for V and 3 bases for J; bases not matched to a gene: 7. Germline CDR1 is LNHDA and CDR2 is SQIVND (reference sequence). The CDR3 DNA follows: TGTGCCAGTACCCCGGACAGGGGCCACTATAATTCACCCCTCCACTTT. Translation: CASTPDRGHYNSPLHF.

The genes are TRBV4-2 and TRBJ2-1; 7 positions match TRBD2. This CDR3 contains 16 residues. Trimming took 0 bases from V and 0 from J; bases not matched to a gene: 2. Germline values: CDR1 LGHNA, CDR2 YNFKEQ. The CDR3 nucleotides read TGTGCCAGCAGCCAAGATGGCGGGAGCTCCTACAATGAGCAGTTCTTC. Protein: CASSQDGGSSYNEQFF.

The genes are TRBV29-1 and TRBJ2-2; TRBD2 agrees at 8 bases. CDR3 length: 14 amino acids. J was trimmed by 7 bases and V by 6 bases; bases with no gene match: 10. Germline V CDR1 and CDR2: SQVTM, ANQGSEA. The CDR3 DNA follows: TGCAGCGTACAGACGGGAGGGCCCATCGGGGAGCTGTTTTTT. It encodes CSVQTGGPIGELFF.

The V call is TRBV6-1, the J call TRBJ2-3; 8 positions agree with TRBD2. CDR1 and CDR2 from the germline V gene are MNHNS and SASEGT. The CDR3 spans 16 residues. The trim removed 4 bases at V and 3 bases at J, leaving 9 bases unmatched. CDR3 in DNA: TGTGCCAGCAGTGCTGGACTAGCAACCCTTACAGATACGCAGTATTTT. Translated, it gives CASSAGLATLTDTQYF.

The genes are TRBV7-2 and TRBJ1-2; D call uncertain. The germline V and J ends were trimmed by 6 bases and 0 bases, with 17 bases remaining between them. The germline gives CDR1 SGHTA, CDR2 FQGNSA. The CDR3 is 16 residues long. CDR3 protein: CASSVYRARANYGYTF. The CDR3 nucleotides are TGTGCCAGCAGTGTGTACAGAGCACGAGCTAACTATGGCTACACCTTC.